The 32 T cell receptor beta chains reported below all come from one sample, sequenced in a study of OX40 agonist ivuxolimab in advanced cancers. TCRdb's table, derived via immunoSEQ multiplex PCR, lists solely in-frame clones and lacks some. The table lists about 79,000 clones, approximately 86% of them singletons. The material sequenced was CD4+ or CD8+ T cells sorted from blood, taken in a trial of the OX40 agonist ivuxolimab. These receptors were obtained from an adult with an advanced solid tumor such as melanoma, head and neck, liver or kidney cancer.

The chain employs TRBV5-8 and TRBJ2-5; TRBD2 agrees at 8 bases. The J call is uncertain, as TRBJ2-7 better fits the DNA end. In germline, CDR1 is SGHTS, CDR2 YDEGEE. This CDR3 is 18 amino acids long. The chain's CDR3 is CASSPHASWSGREYEQYF. The CDR3 DNA is TGTGCCAGCAGCCCTCACGCCTCTTGGAGCGGGAGAGAGTACGAGCAGTACTTC.

The chain combines TRBV4-1 with TRBJ2-3; D unclear. CDR3 length: 16 amino acids. Looked up from germline, CDR1 is MGHRA and CDR2 is YSYEKL. The V gene lost 0 bases and the J gene lost 6 bases, with 16 bases spanning the gap. The DNA of the CDR3 is TGCGCCAGCAGCCAAGACCCTCCGCACTCGAGGGATACGCAGTATTTT. This encodes CASSQDPPHSRDTQYF.

The chain couples TRBV27 to TRBJ1-6, with D perhaps TRBD1 (5 bases). V shed 6 bases and J shed 7 bases, with 16 bases lying between them. Germline V gene data show CDR1 as MNHEY and CDR2 as SMNVEV (reference sequence). CDR3 length equals 15 residues. CDR3: CASRATGTENSPLHF. The CDR3 nucleotides read TGTGCCAGCAGGGCAACCGGGACGGAAAATTCACCCCTCCACTTT.

The rearrangement joins TRBV30 to TRBJ2-5; D remains unclear. The V gene lost 2 bases and the J gene lost 0 bases, with 1 base spanning the gap. The germline V gene encodes CDR1 GTSNPN and CDR2 SVGIG (reference sequence). There are 11 residues in the CDR3. As DNA, the CDR3 is TGTGCCTGGAGTAACCAAGAGACCCAGTACTTC. Its protein is CAWSNQETQYF.

The chain recombines TRBV7-9 with TRBJ2-3; D might be TRBD1 or TRBD2, each matching 5 bases. Germline CDR1 and CDR2: SEHNR and FQNEAQ (reference sequence). Trimming left V 6 bases short and J 5 bases short, with 12 bases between. This CDR3 is 13 amino acids long. This chain's CDR3 is CASSARGGDTQYF. CDR3 DNA: TGTGCCAGCAGTGCCCGGGGCGGAGATACGCAGTATTTT.

The chain joins TRBV7-8 to TRBJ2-7, with D perhaps matching TRBD2 (6 bases). The CDR3 contains 15 residues. Germline CDR1 reads SGHVS; CDR2 reads FQNEAQ. Trimming removed 2 bases at V and 2 bases at J, with 13 bases between. The chain's CDR3 is CASSLRRDRAYEQYF. DNA for the CDR3: TGTGCCAGCAGCTTAAGGAGGGACCGAGCCTACGAGCAGTACTTC.

The J gene is TRBJ2-3, the V gene TRBV6-6, with D uncertain. CDR3 length: 13 amino acids. The ends were cut back, 6 bases at V and 8 bases at J, with 15 bases in the middle. Germline values: CDR1 MNHNY, CDR2 SVGAGI (reference sequence). For the CDR3, the DNA is TGTGCCAGCAGCTGGAGAGGTGACGGTACGCAGTATTTT. As protein: CASSWRGDGTQYF.

This rearrangement joins TRBV30 to TRBJ2-1; D is unclear. This CDR3 region has 12 residues. Germline V gene sequence: CDR1 GTSNPN, CDR2 SVGIG (reference sequence). V lost 2 bases, J lost 8 bases, and 10 bases lay in between. CDR3 residues: CAWSLEPHEQFF. DNA of the CDR3: TGTGCCTGGAGTCTAGAACCCCATGAGCAGTTCTTC.

The chain carries TRBV19 and TRBJ2-7, with D maybe TRBD1 (5 bases). This CDR3 contains 14 residues. Germline V gene sequence: CDR1 LNHDA, CDR2 SQIVND (reference sequence). Trimming cost V 2 bases and J 3 bases, with 11 bases left between them. Here the CDR3 DNA reads TGTGCCAGTAGTATATCAGGACATCTCTACGAGCAGTACTTC. Its protein is CASSISGHLYEQYF.

This chain links TRBV2 with TRBJ2-7; TRBD2 might be the D (5 bases). Trimming took 6 bases from V and 0 from J, leaving 15 bases between them. The CDR3 length is 15 residues. Germline lookup yields CDR1 SNHLY and CDR2 FYNNEI. The CDR3 nucleotides read TGTGCCAGCAGGATGAGCCCTACTAGCTCCTACGAGCAGTACTTC. This encodes CASRMSPTSSYEQYF.

The CDR3 is CSVEERTSAKNTGELFF. CDR3 DNA sequence: TGCAGCGTCGAGGAACGGACTAGCGCGAAAAACACCGGGGAGCTGTTTTTT. The V and J genes are TRBV29-1 and TRBJ2-2, with TRBD2 matching over 9 bases. The CDR3 is 17 residues long. Germline trimming cut 6 bases from V and 2 bases from J; bases unmatched to any gene: 13. CDR1 is SQVTM and CDR2 is ANQGSEA in the germline V gene.

The V call is TRBV13, the J call TRBJ2-1, with TRBD1 matching over 8 bases. J was trimmed by 8 bases and V by 5 bases; bases with no gene match: 8. This CDR3 is built from 14 residues. The V gene's germline CDR1 is PRHDT and CDR2 FYEKMQ (reference sequence). The CDR3 coding sequence is TGTGCCAGCAGCCCGCGGACAGGGCTTCATGAGCAGTTCTTC. As protein: CASSPRTGLHEQFF. Using reference TRBV13 and TRBJ2-1 for the parts outside the CDR3, the full variable domain is AAGVIQSPRHLIKEKRETATLKCYPIPRHDTVYWYQQGPGQDPQFLISFYEKMQSDKGSIPDRFSAQQFSDYHSELNMSSLELGDSALYFCASSPRTGLHEQFFGPGTRLTVL.

This clone was seen a handful of times. V is TRBV5-1 and J is TRBJ2-7; D remains ambiguous. Looked up from germline, CDR1 is SGHRS and CDR2 is YFSETQ. Trimming took 2 bases from V and 0 from J, leaving 9 bases between them. The CDR3 contains 14 residues. In DNA form, the CDR3 reads TGCGCCAGCAGCTTTCGGACCGACTCCTACGAGCAGTACTTC. This encodes CASSFRTDSYEQYF.

The chain is built from TRBV30 and TRBJ2-1; 7 bases fit TRBD2. The V and J ends lost 4 bases and 2 bases, in that order; junction bases with no gene match: 5. The CDR3 has 14 residues. In germline, CDR1 is GTSNPN, CDR2 SVGIG (reference sequence). This CDR3 is CAWMASGPYNEQFF. CDR3 coding DNA: TGTGCCTGGATGGCTAGCGGACCCTACAATGAGCAGTTCTTC. Full variable domain (rest looked up from reference TRBV30 and TRBJ2-1): SQTIHQWPATLVQPVGSPLSLECTVEGTSNPNLYWYRQAAGRGLQLLFYSVGIGQISSEVPQNLSASRPQDRQFILSSKKLLLSDSGFYLCAWMASGPYNEQFFGPGTRLTVL.

The chain combines TRBV7-9 with TRBJ2-1; D ambiguous. The V end was cut by 0 bases, the J end by 6 bases, with 0 bases between. The V gene's germline CDR1 is SEHNR and CDR2 FQNEAQ (reference sequence). The length of the CDR3 is 11 residues. For the CDR3, the DNA is TGTGCCAGCAGCTTAGCCAATGAGCAGTTCTTC. Translating gives CASSLANEQFF.

This sequence joins TRBV18 and TRBJ2-5; tentatively, D is TRBD2 (7 bases). This CDR3 region has 14 residues. The germline V and J ends were trimmed by 6 bases and 5 bases, with 16 bases remaining between them. Germline V gene data show CDR1 as KGHSH and CDR2 as LQKENI. This chain's CDR3 is CASSRIGGRETQYF. The CDR3 bases are TGTGCCAGCTCCCGCATCGGGGGGCGCGAGACCCAGTACTTC.

J is TRBJ2-3 and V is TRBV6-1; 10 nucleotides line up with TRBD2. J was trimmed by 2 bases and V by 5 bases; bases with no gene match: 1. The CDR3 runs 14 residues. Germline CDR1 reads MNHNS; CDR2 reads SASEGT. CDR3 in amino acids: CASSLAGDTDTQYF. CDR3 bases: TGTGCCAGCAGTCTAGCGGGAGACACAGATACGCAGTATTTT.

The chain recombines TRBV13 with TRBJ2-5; 9 bases are shared with TRBD1. The end of the DNA is better explained by TRBJ2-7, so the J call may be wrong. Germline assignment: CDR1 PRHDT and CDR2 FYEKMQ (reference sequence). The CDR3 is 14 residues long. CDR3 nucleotide sequence: TGTGCCAGCAGCTTAGCGGACAGGGGTTACGAGCAGTACTTC. Translating it yields CASSLADRGYEQYF.

The chain uses TRBV23-1 and TRBJ1-6; D not resolved. TRBV23-1 counts as an open reading frame of uncertain function. The CDR3 contains 12 residues. V lost 0 bases, J lost 11 bases, and 5 bases lay in between. In DNA form, the CDR3 reads TGCGCCAGCAGTCAATCGAGGGCACCCCTCCACTTT. It encodes CASSQSRAPLHF.

The chain uses TRBV10-3 and TRBJ1-1; no definite D call. Trimming took 3 bases from V and 4 from J, leaving 12 bases between them. CDR3 length: 14 residues. Germline assignment: CDR1 ENHRY and CDR2 SYGVKD. This CDR3 is CAISDPDGVTEAFF. The CDR3 DNA reads TGTGCCATCAGTGACCCGGACGGAGTCACTGAAGCTTTCTTT.

This clone was seen more than once but under ten times. This chain connects TRBV4-3 to TRBJ2-1; D possibly uses TRBD1 or TRBD2 (6 bases each). The germline V and J ends were trimmed by 2 bases and 4 bases, with 27 bases remaining between them. CDR3 length equals 20 residues. Germline values: CDR1 LGHNA, CDR2 YSLEER. The CDR3 region is CASSQYTGKVVTSSYNEQFF. The CDR3, as DNA: TGCGCCAGCAGCCAATATACAGGGAAAGTAGTGACTAGTTCTTACAATGAGCAGTTCTTC.

CDR3 nucleotides: TGTGCCAGCAGCCTATATTACGAGCAGTACTTC. As protein: CASSLYYEQYF. The chain is built from TRBV11-3 and TRBJ2-7; D is unclear. Trimming stripped 5 bases from V and 4 bases from J, with 6 bases between. This CDR3 is built from 11 residues. CDR1 is SGHNT and CDR2 is YENEEA in the germline V gene.

The chain combines TRBV28 with TRBJ1-1, with D unclear. With 3 bases removed from V and 0 bases from J, the gap between germline ends came to 14 bases. Germline assignment: CDR1 MDHEN and CDR2 SYDVKM. This CDR3 spans 16 amino acids. This chain's CDR3 is CASSFFTVRLNTEAFF. CDR3 nucleotide sequence: TGTGCCAGCAGTTTTTTTACAGTTCGGCTGAACACTGAAGCTTTCTTT. Drawing the rest from reference TRBV28 and TRBJ1-1, the complete variable domain is DVKVTQSSRYLVKRTGEKVFLECVQDMDHENMFWYRQDPGLGLRLIYFSYDVKMKEKGDIPEGYSVSREKKERFSLILESASTNQTSMYLCASSFFTVRLNTEAFFGQGTRLTVV.

This clone turned up a few times. V is TRBV6-6 and J is TRBJ2-5; no firm D call. This CDR3 is 12 amino acids long. CDR1 MNHNY and CDR2 SVGAGI come from the germline V gene (reference sequence). The V and J ends lost 6 bases and 2 bases respectively, with 7 bases between them. This CDR3 is CASREGQETQYF. CDR3 nucleotide sequence: TGTGCCAGCAGGGAAGGACAAGAGACCCAGTACTTC.

V usage is TRBV5-8 and J usage is TRBJ2-4, with 7 bases that match TRBD2. This CDR3 comprises 14 residues. Per germline, CDR1 SGHTS and CDR2 YDEGEE. Trimming cost V 1 base and J 7 bases; bases outside gene matches: 5. CDR3 coding DNA: TGTGCCAGCAGCTTGAGGAGACTAGCCAACATTCAGTACTTC. Translating gives CASSLRRLANIQYF.

The rearrangement links TRBV4-1 to TRBJ1-2; no reliable D call. CDR3 length equals 15 residues. V lost 4 bases, J lost 6 bases, and 18 bases lay in between. Germline CDR1 is MGHRA and CDR2 is YSYEKL. The CDR3 spells CASSLLWGSRDGYTF. CDR3 DNA sequence: TGCGCCAGCAGCCTCTTATGGGGAAGTCGGGATGGCTACACCTTC.

The chain links TRBV5-6 to TRBJ2-1; a possible D gene is TRBD2 (6 bases). Deletions cut 4 bases from V and 9 bases from J, with 8 bases between. The CDR3 consists of 11 residues. Per the germline V gene, CDR1 is SGHDT and CDR2 is YYEEEE. The CDR3 DNA is TGTGCCAGCAGCCTGGGGGGTGAGCAGTTCTTC. This encodes CASSLGGEQFF.

The genes are TRBV6-5 and TRBJ1-1; TRBD1 matches 8 bases. The CDR3 has 13 residues. V shed 6 bases and J 4 bases; nucleotides not matched to a gene: 4. CDR1 MNHEY and CDR2 SVGAGI come from the germline V gene. CDR3 protein: CASSSTGGTEAFF. CDR3 bases: TGTGCCAGCAGCTCCACAGGGGGCACTGAAGCTTTCTTT.

This clone was counted at least ten times. V is TRBV19 and J is TRBJ1-2, with TRBD1 as a possible D gene (5 bases). V lost 3 bases and J 10 bases, leaving 15 bases between the germline ends. Per the germline V gene, CDR1 is LNHDA and CDR2 is SQIVND (reference sequence). CDR3 size: 13 residues. The CDR3 nucleotides are TGTGCCAGTAGTATTCCAGTGACAGACTCCTACACCTTC. Protein product: CASSIPVTDSYTF.

This clone was found once. This sequence joins TRBV11-2 and TRBJ1-1; D might be TRBD1 (6 bases). Trimming removed 3 bases from V and 0 bases from J, with 8 bases in between. Germline V CDR1 and CDR2: SGHAT, FQNNGV. This CDR3 spans 14 amino acids. For the CDR3, the DNA is TGTGCCAGCAGCTTCGGGACAATGAACACTGAAGCTTTCTTT. The encoded protein is CASSFGTMNTEAFF.

The J gene is TRBJ2-5, the V gene TRBV5-4; TRBD2 agrees at 8 bases. The germline V gene encodes CDR1 SGHNT and CDR2 YYREEE (reference sequence). This CDR3 region has 16 residues. With V trimmed by 2 bases and J by 4 bases, 10 bases remained unmatched. In DNA form, the CDR3 reads TGTGCCAGCAGCTTTTGGGTAGCGGGAACCGGAGAGACCCAGTACTTC. Translated, it gives CASSFWVAGTGETQYF. The entire variable domain, with the rest obtained from reference TRBV5-4 and TRBJ2-5, is as follows: ETGVTQSPTHLIKTRGQQVTLRCSSQSGHNTVSWYQQALGQGPQFIFQYYREEENGRGNFPPRFSGLQFPNYSSELNVNALELDDSALYLCASSFWVAGTGETQYFGPGTRLLVL.

A remark on this clone: Compared with germline, one end of the junction differs, possibly owing to a read error. V is TRBV18 and J is TRBJ1-2; D ambiguous. Germline V gene sequence: CDR1 KGHSH, CDR2 LQKENI. This CDR3 comprises 15 residues. CDR3 DNA: TGTGCCAGCTCCCCACAAGGACCTCCTAACTATGGCTACACCTTC. Translating it yields CASSPQGPPNYGYTF. Full variable domain (missing parts from reference TRBV18 and TRBJ1-2): NAGVMQNPRHLVRRRGQEARLRCSPMKGHSHVYWYRQLPEEGLKFMVYLQKENIIDESGMPKERFSAEFPKEGPSILRIQQVVRGDSAAYFCASSPQGPPNYGYTFGSGTRLTVV.